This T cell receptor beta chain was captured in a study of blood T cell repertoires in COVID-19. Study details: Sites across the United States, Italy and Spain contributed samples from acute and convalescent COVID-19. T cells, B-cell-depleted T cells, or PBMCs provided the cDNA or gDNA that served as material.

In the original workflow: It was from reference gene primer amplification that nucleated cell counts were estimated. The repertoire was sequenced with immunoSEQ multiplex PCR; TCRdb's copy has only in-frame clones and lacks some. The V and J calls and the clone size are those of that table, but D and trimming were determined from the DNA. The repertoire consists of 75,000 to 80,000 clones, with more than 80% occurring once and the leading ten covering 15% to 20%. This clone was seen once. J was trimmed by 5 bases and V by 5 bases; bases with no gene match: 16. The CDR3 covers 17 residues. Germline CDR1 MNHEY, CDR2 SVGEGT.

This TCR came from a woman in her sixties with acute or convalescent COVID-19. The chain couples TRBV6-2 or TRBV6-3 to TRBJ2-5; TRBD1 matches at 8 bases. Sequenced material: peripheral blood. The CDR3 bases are TGTGCCAGCAGTCCGCTGGGACAGGTTTCCTTGGGGGAGACCCAGTACTTC. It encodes CASSPLGQVSLGETQYF.